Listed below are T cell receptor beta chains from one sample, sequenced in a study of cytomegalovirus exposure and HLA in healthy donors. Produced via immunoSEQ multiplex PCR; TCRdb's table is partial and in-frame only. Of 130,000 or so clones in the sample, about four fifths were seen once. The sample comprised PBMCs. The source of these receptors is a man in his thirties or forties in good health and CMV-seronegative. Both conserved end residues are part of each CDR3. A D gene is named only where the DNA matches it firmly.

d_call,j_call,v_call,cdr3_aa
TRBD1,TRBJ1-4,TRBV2,CASSGTGDEKLFF
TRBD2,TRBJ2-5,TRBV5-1,CASSHPSGSQETQYF
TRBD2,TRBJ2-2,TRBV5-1,CASSFSGVNTGELFF
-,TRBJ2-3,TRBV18,CASSPPEREPDTQYF
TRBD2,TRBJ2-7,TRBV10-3,CAIRTDQRGLAASYEQYF
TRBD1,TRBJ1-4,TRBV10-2,CASSRGTENEKLFF
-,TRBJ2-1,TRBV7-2,CASSLGATRSYNEQFF
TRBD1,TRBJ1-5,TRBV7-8,CASSLDRLGGSRQPQHF
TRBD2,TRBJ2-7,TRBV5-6,CASSSGGLAGQFYEQYF
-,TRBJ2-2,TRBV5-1,CASRFGGNTGTGELFF
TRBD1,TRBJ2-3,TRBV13,CASRGREETGAPASTDTQYF
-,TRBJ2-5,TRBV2,CASSELSLQETQYF
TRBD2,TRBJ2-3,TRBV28,CASSLWLTGGMTDTQYF
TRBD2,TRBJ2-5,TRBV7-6,CASSLQGGRHETQYF
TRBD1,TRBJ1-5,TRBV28,CASSLRQGANQPQHF
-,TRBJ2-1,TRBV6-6,CASRPHPTDNEQFF
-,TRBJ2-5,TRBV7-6,CASSLGQQETQYF
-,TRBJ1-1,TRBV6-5,CASSYSPTGNTEAFF
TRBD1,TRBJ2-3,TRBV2,CASRRTGSTDTQYF
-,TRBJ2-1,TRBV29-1,CSVDRGAHKNNEQFF
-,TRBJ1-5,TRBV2,CASTGSINQPQHF
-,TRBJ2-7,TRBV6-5,CASTLGGEQYF
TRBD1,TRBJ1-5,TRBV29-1,CSARQGSNQPQHF
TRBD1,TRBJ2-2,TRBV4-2,CASSQLGQYTGELFF
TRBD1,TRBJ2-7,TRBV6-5,CASSLSRTGTSEQYF
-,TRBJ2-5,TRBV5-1,CASSPGPGQETQYF
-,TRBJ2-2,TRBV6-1,CASSIGGLVTGELFF
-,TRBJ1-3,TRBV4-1,CASSPSRTGLSGNTIYF
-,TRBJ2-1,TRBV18,CASSPGRGEQFF
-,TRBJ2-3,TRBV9,CASSVGAVPADTQYF
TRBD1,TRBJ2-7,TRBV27,CASHRGNEQYF
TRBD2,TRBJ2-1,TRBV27,CASRVGTSTYNEQFF
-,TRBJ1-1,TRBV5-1,CASSSTGLNTEAFF
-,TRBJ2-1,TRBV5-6,CASSKDWTSYNEQFF
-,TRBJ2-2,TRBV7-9,CASSLVQGGGELFF
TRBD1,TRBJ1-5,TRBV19,CASSMGTGGQPQHF
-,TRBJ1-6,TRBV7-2,CASSLGGQASPLHF
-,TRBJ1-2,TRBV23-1,CASSQSYRKNYGYTF
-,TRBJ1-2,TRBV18,CASSPRQESYGYTF
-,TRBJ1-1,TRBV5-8,CASSVRQLNTEAFF
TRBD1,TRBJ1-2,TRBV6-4,CASSDTDRDRSGYTF
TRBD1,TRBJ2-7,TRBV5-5,CASSYGPGGMYEQYF
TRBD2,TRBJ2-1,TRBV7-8,CASSTPSGLAGLNEQFF